This entry is about one TCR beta chain. The source of the sample is a study of blood T cell repertoires in COVID-19. Study context: Donors in the United States, Italy and Spain gave samples during acute or convalescent COVID-19. PBMCs, B-cell-depleted T cells, or T cells provided the cDNA or gDNA that made up the material.

The germline V and J ends were trimmed by 2 bases and 3 bases, with 17 bases remaining between them. This CDR3 comprises 16 residues. Germline CDR1 is MDHEN and CDR2 is SYDVKM. Source study methods: Amplification of reference gene primers provided the estimated nucleated cell counts. TCRdb keeps only in-frame clones here, not all; method: immunoSEQ multiplex PCR. V and J calls and clone size are given by that table; D and trimming were obtained from the DNA. The data show 200,000 to 250,000 clones, approximately 86% seen once. The chain is built from TRBV28 and TRBJ2-7; D might be TRBD1 (7 bases). The sample comprised peripheral blood. The source is a woman of 80 years or more with acute or convalescent COVID-19. CDR3 sequence reads: CASSLGGAGGIYEQYF. CDR3 in DNA: TGTGCCAGCAGTTTAGGAGGGGCAGGGGGAATCTACGAGCAGTACTTC.